This is a list of T cell receptor beta chains from one sample in a study of quantifying T cell responses using KT2 cells. Each CDR3 protein gets one entry after TCRdb re-called the UMI-ligation and nested PCR reads with MiXCR. The sample consists of 45,000 to 65,000 distinct CDR3 sequences, around an eighth of them appearing once. Sequenced material: PBMCs spiked with cells of the T cell clone KT2. Receptors originate from a human donor. CDR3s include the opening cysteine and the closing phenylalanine or tryptophan. The D gene is left open where the match is weak. Not all rows give a size; the values are once, few, many and, for expanded clones, a class.

d_call	j_call	v_call	clone_size	cdr3_nt	cdr3_aa
.	TRBJ2-1	TRBV4-3	.	TGCGCCAGCAGCCAAGCGCGAGGCGCCTCCTACAATGAGCAGTTCTTC	CASSQARGASYNEQFF
TRBD2	TRBJ2-3	TRBV11-2	few	TGTGCCAGCAGCAAGAGCGGGATGTTCACAGATACGCAGTATTTT	CASSKSGMFTDTQYF
TRBD2	TRBJ2-1	TRBV6-2/TRBV6-3	many	TGTGCCAGCAGTTACAGGTTAGCGGGAGTAGATGAGCAGTTCTTC	CASSYRLAGVDEQFF
TRBD2	TRBJ2-1	TRBV19	once	TGTGCCAGTAGCATCACTAGCGCCGGCAATGAGCAGTTCTTC	CASSITSAGNEQFF
.	TRBJ2-1	TRBV3-1	.	TGTGCCAGCAGCCAAGACGGGATGGCTGTTGGCTCCTACAATGAGCAGTTCTTC	CASSQDGMAVGSYNEQFF
.	TRBJ2-2	TRBV25-1	.	TGTGCCAGCAGTGAATTAACATCCGACACCGGGGAGCTGTTTTTT	CASSELTSDTGELFF
.	TRBJ1-1	TRBV20-1	.	TGCAGTGCTAGTCTCCACGAGGGGGTAGGGACTGAAGCTTTCTTT	CSASLHEGVGTEAFF
.	TRBJ2-7	TRBV29-1	.	TGCAGCGTTGAAGCGGATCTGGGAGAGCAGTACTTC	CSVEADLGEQYF
.	TRBJ2-7	TRBV10-3	few	TGTGCCATCAGTGGGCCCGACTTCATCGAGCAGTACTTC	CAISGPDFIEQYF
.	TRBJ2-7	TRBV20-1	few	TGCAGTGCTAGAGATGCACCCGGGACCACTCTCTACGAGCAGTACTTC	CSARDAPGTTLYEQYF
.	TRBJ1-1	TRBV29-1	many	TGCAGCGTTGAAGAGGGCCAGAACACTGAAGCTTTCTTT	CSVEEGQNTEAFF
.	TRBJ2-1	TRBV6-6	many	TGTGCCAGCAGTGCGACAGACTACAATGAGCAGTTCTTC	CASSATDYNEQFF
TRBD2	TRBJ2-3	TRBV7-3	.	TGTGCCAGCAGCTTAATCGGAAGCGGGGATCAGTATTTT	CASSLIGSGDQYF
.	TRBJ2-5	TRBV11-3	.	TGTGCCAGCAGCACCAGAGAGGGGAGCCGGGATCTGAGTACCCAGTACTTC	CASSTREGSRDLSTQYF
.	TRBJ2-1	TRBV3-1	.	TGTGCCAGCAGCCAAGACCAGGGAACCTACAATGAGCAGTTCTTC	CASSQDQGTYNEQFF
TRBD1	TRBJ1-2	TRBV9	few	TGTGCCAGCAGCAGATTGGACAGGGGAGCAAGCTATGGCTACACCTTC	CASSRLDRGASYGYTF
.	TRBJ1-1	TRBV7-6	few	TGTGCCAGCAGCTTATCACAGGGTAACACTGAAGCTTTCTTT	CASSLSQGNTEAFF
.	TRBJ2-5	TRBV10-1	many	TGCGCCAGCTCTCGAGGTTGGGGGCTAGGGGAGACCCAGTACTTC	CASSRGWGLGETQYF
.	TRBJ2-5	TRBV12-3/TRBV12-4	.	TGTGCCAGCAGTTTCGGCAGAGAGACCCAGTACTTC	CASSFGRETQYF
TRBD1	TRBJ2-1	TRBV7-9	few	TGTGCCAGCAGCCCTGGGACAGGGAAATACAATGAGCAGTTCTTC	CASSPGTGKYNEQFF
.	TRBJ2-1	TRBV2	few	TGTGCCAGCAAGTTCTACGGGGGTGACCTGGCGGAGCAGTTCTTC	CASKFYGGDLAEQFF
.	TRBJ2-7	TRBV29-1	many	TGCAGCGTTGTTGTAGGGTCCCAAACCTACGAGCAGTACTTC	CSVVVGSQTYEQYF
.	TRBJ2-3	TRBV29-1	few	TGCAGCGTACTCACAGATACGCAGTATTTT	CSVLTDTQYF
TRBD2	TRBJ2-3	TRBV20-1	few	TGCAGTGCTAGAGATTGGGGAGGGAGGACAGATACGCAGTATTTT	CSARDWGGRTDTQYF
.	TRBJ1-1	TRBV19	.	TGTGCCAGTAGTACACAGCCGGGCACTAAAGCTTTCTTT	CASSTQPGTKAFF
TRBD1	TRBJ1-2	TRBV5-1	.	TGCGCCAGCAGCGCAACAGGGACAGGGAACTATGGCTACACCTTC	CASSATGTGNYGYTF
.	TRBJ2-2	TRBV29-1	.	TGCAGCGTTAGGCAAAAGAACACCGGGGAGCTGTTTTTT	CSVRQKNTGELFF
.	TRBJ1-2	TRBV12-3/TRBV12-4	few	TGTGCCAGCAGTTTTGGGGTTGGGCGGGATGGCTACACCTTC	CASSFGVGRDGYTF
TRBD2	TRBJ2-1	TRBV4-2	many	TGTGCCAGCAGCCAAGAAGGGGCTAGCGGGAGTGGGAATGAGCAGTTCTTC	CASSQEGASGSGNEQFF
.	TRBJ2-5	TRBV20-1	many	TGCAGTGCCCATGGACAGGAGACCCAGTACTTC	CSAHGQETQYF
.	TRBJ1-5	TRBV18	.	TGTGCCAGCTCAGACAGCGTCAATCAGCCCCAGCATTTT	CASSDSVNQPQHF
TRBD1	TRBJ2-7	TRBV6-2/TRBV6-3	few	TGTGCCAGCAGTTACTCCGGGACAGGGGGCCGGAACGAGCAGTACTTC	CASSYSGTGGRNEQYF
.	TRBJ2-5	TRBV5-4	few	TGTGCCAGCAGCCAGGGTCGACGGGAGACCCAGTACTTC	CASSQGRRETQYF
.	TRBJ1-4	TRBV5-1	.	TGCGCCAGCAGCTTGGTAGGGAACCCCAGTGAAAAACTGTTTTTT	CASSLVGNPSEKLFF
.	TRBJ2-3	TRBV11-2	few	TGTGCCAGCAGCTTATCCCCGGGGGGCTCCTGGGTCTGGTATTTT	CASSLSPGGSWVWYF
.	TRBJ2-1	TRBV15	.	TGTGCCACCAGCAGAAATTGGGACAATGAGCAGTTCTTC	CATSRNWDNEQFF
TRBD1	TRBJ2-2	TRBV24-1	many	TGTGCCACCAGTGATTTGGGGACAGGGAGCCCAACCGGGGAGCTGTTTTTT	CATSDLGTGSPTGELFF
.	TRBJ1-2	TRBV6-2/TRBV6-3	many	TGCGCCAGCAGCCCCACAGGAGACTATGGCTACACCTTC	CASSPTGDYGYTF
.	TRBJ1-5	TRBV20-1	few	TGCAGTGCTAGAGTGCAAAGCTTGGGTCATAGCAATCAGCCCCAGCATTTT	CSARVQSLGHSNQPQHF
.	TRBJ2-2	TRBV6-4	.	TGTGCCAGCTCCCCCGGGATTGGCACCGGGGAGCTGTTTTTT	CASSPGIGTGELFF
TRBD2	TRBJ2-1	TRBV27	few	TGTGCCAGCAGTTTCGGGGCTTGGCGGGGGGCTGACTACAATGAGCAGTTCTTC	CASSFGAWRGADYNEQFF
TRBD1	TRBJ1-1	TRBV3-1	.	TGTGCCAGCAGCCCCCAGGGGGTGAACACTGAAGCTTTCTTT	CASSPQGVNTEAFF
TRBD1	TRBJ2-5	TRBV29-1	many	TGCAGCGCCACACCGGGACAGATCCAAGAGACCCAGTACTTC	CSATPGQIQETQYF
.	TRBJ1-5	TRBV7-2	many	TGTGCCAGCAGCTCCACAGGCGGTCAGCCCCAGCATTTT	CASSSTGGQPQHF
.	TRBJ1-2	TRBV5-6	.	TGTGCCAGCAGCGCAGGGGTCGGCTATGGCTACACCTTC	CASSAGVGYGYTF
TRBD1	TRBJ2-5	TRBV20-1	many	TGCAGTGCTAGATCCACCGGGACAGGGTTTGAGACCCAGTACTTC	CSARSTGTGFETQYF
TRBD1	TRBJ1-6	TRBV12-3/TRBV12-4	.	TGTGCCAGCAGGGGACAGTTTTTGACCCTCCACTTT	CASRGQFLTLHF
TRBD1	TRBJ1-1	TRBV7-8	few	TGTGCCAGCAGCATTTCCGGGACAGGGGGCGAAGCTTTCTTT	CASSISGTGGEAFF
TRBD2	TRBJ2-1	TRBV10-3	.	TGTGCCATCAGTGAGTCGAACGGGAGGACCTACAATGAGCAGTTCTTC	CAISESNGRTYNEQFF
TRBD2	TRBJ2-3	TRBV15	few	TGTGCCACCAGCCCACAGCGGGGGGGCACAGATACGCAGTATTTT	CATSPQRGGTDTQYF
TRBD2	TRBJ2-5	TRBV5-1	many	TGCGCCAGCAGCTTGGACGGGGGGGCGCAAGAGACCCAGTACTTC	CASSLDGGAQETQYF
TRBD1	TRBJ1-5	TRBV7-3	medium-sized	TGTGCCAGCAGCTTTGGACAGGGCAATCAGCCCCAGCATTTT	CASSFGQGNQPQHF
.	TRBJ1-2	TRBV5-5	.	TGTGCCAGCAGGCGCGATCTAGGCCTGAACTATGGCTACACCTTC	CASRRDLGLNYGYTF
.	TRBJ1-2	TRBV18	.	TGTGCCAGCTCATCACTGGTTAACTATGGCTACACCTTC	CASSSLVNYGYTF
.	TRBJ1-1	TRBV4-3	few	TGCGCCAGCAGCCAGACACAGGGAATGAGTGCTGAAGCTTTCTTT	CASSQTQGMSAEAFF